The 24 T cell receptor beta chains listed next were all sequenced from one sample in a study of radiotherapy plus CTLA-4 blockade in lung cancer (dated by TCRdb to the late 2010s). Library preparation used the immunoSEQ multiplex PCR assay. TCRdb provides this immuneACCESS table in a form limited to in-frame rearrangements. Some clones are lacking; in checked studies, under half of them reflect an unresolved V gene, and why the rest are absent is not known. This sample is represented by just over 35,000 clones; 85% of them were singletons. The top ten clonotypes cover about 6% of the sample. Sequenced material: peripheral blood, taken from a patient treated with radiotherapy plus ipilimumab. The source is a human donor with non-small cell lung cancer who had stable disease on radiotherapy plus ipilimumab.

The V call is TRBV10-3, the J call TRBJ1-4; a possible D gene is TRBD1 (6 bases). Trimming stripped 7 bases from V and 5 bases from J, with 11 bases between. The germline CDR1 and CDR2 sequences are ENHRY and SYGVKD. CDR3 length: 13 residues. CDR3 DNA sequence: TGTGCCATCACGGGGGGCGAGAATGAAAAACTGTTTTTT. This translates into CAITGGENEKLFF.

The CDR3, as DNA: TGTGCCAGCAGCGTACAGGGACTAGCGGGAGGGCGGCAAGATACGCAGTATTTT. This encodes CASSVQGLAGGRQDTQYF. The chain carries TRBV9 and TRBJ2-3; TRBD2 aligns across 16 bases. With V trimmed by 1 base and J by 5 bases, 7 bases remained unmatched. Germline CDR1 reads SGDLS; CDR2 reads YYNGEE. This CDR3 has 18 residues. Full variable domain (missing parts from reference TRBV9 and TRBJ2-3): DSGVTQTPKHLITATGQRVTLRCSPRSGDLSVYWYQQSLDQGLQFLIQYYNGEERAKGNILERFSAQQFPDLHSELNLSSLELGDSALYFCASSVQGLAGGRQDTQYFGPGTRLTVL.

V and J are TRBV5-8 and TRBJ2-1; TRBD2 agrees at 9 bases. There are 15 residues in the CDR3. The trim removed 0 bases at V and 4 bases at J, leaving 2 bases unmatched. Germline CDR1 and CDR2: SGHTS and YDEGEE. The CDR3 loop is CASSLGTSEYNEQFF. The CDR3 region has the DNA TGTGCCAGCAGCTTGGGGACTAGCGAGTACAATGAGCAGTTCTTC.

This chain connects TRBV4-3 to TRBJ2-7; TRBD2 matches at 11 bases. CDR1 is LGHNA and CDR2 is YSLEER in the germline V gene. There are 16 residues in the CDR3. Trimming took 3 bases from V and 0 from J; bases not matched to a gene: 4. The CDR3 region is CASSHGLAGGSYEQYF. The CDR3, as DNA: TGCGCCAGCAGCCACGGACTAGCGGGTGGCTCCTACGAGCAGTACTTC.

This chain connects TRBV6-5 to TRBJ1-1; possible D gene TRBD1, 5 bases. Between the trimmed V and J ends, which lost 2 bases and 1 base, there was a span of 8 bases. The CDR3 loop spans 14 amino acids. Looked up from germline, CDR1 is MNHEY and CDR2 is SVGAGI. The CDR3 nucleotides are TGTGCCAGCAGTTACAGGACACCGAACACTGAAGCTTTCTTT. Residues: CASSYRTPNTEAFF.

The chain carries TRBV27 and TRBJ2-1; 11 bases fit TRBD1. V shed 6 bases, J shed 4 bases, and the junction held 5 bases outside the gene matches. The CDR3 length is 15 residues. CDR1 and CDR2 (germline): MNHEY, SMNVEV (reference sequence). CDR3 amino acids: CASSPGTGGYNEQFF. CDR3 DNA: TGTGCCAGCAGCCCCGGGACAGGGGGATACAATGAGCAGTTCTTC.

This clone showed up just a few times. The V gene is TRBV27, the J gene TRBJ2-3; unclear D gene. CDR3 length: 15 residues. The V end was cut by 6 bases, the J end by 2 bases, with 15 bases between. Germline-derived CDR1 and CDR2 are MNHEY and SMNVEV (reference sequence). CDR3 sequence reads: CASSLGSQFTDTQYF. The CDR3 DNA is TGTGCCAGCAGCCTAGGAAGCCAGTTCACAGATACGCAGTATTTT.

CDR3 coding DNA: TGTGCCAGCAGCTCGGCCTCGCTCCGGGGGAACTTGAACACCGGGGAGCTGTTTTTT. The encoded protein is CASSSASLRGNLNTGELFF. V is TRBV11-2 and J is TRBJ2-2; TRBD2 might be the D (6 bases). This CDR3 spans 19 amino acids. The germline V gene has CDR1 SGHAT and CDR2 FQNNGV. V was trimmed by 4 bases and J by 1 base, leaving 22 bases between them. The whole variable domain, remainder taken from reference TRBV11-2 and TRBJ2-2, is EAGVAQSPRYKIIEKRQSVAFWCNPISGHATLYWYQQILGQGPKLLIQFQNNGVVDDSQLPKDRFSAERLKGVDSTLKIQPAKLEDSAVYLCASSSASLRGNLNTGELFFGEGSRLTVL.

This clone was recorded a few times. This rearrangement joins TRBV6-6 to TRBJ2-7; weak D call: TRBD1 (5 bases). The CDR3 covers 12 residues. Trimming shortened V by 2 bases and J by 8 bases, and 10 bases separated the two germline ends. Per germline, CDR1 MNHNY and CDR2 SVGAGI (reference sequence). CDR3 sequence reads: CASSYGANQQYF. The CDR3 region has the DNA TGTGCCAGCAGTTACGGGGCGAATCAGCAGTACTTC.

The V and J genes are TRBV7-9 and TRBJ2-2; 10 nucleotides match TRBD1. CDR3 size: 16 residues. The V segment lost 5 bases and the J segment 2 bases; nucleotides outside the gene matches: 5. Germline loops: CDR1 SEHNR, CDR2 FQNEAQ (reference sequence). The CDR3 DNA follows: TGTGCCAGCAGCGTCGACAGGGGGCAAAACACCGGGGAGCTGTTTTTT. Its translation is CASSVDRGQNTGELFF.

J is TRBJ1-3 and V is TRBV28, with 7 bases fitting TRBD1. After removal of 3 bases from V and 2 bases from J, the junction contained 4 bases not matched to a gene. Germline V gene data show CDR1 as MDHEN and CDR2 as SYDVKM. The CDR3 is 15 amino acids. The CDR3 nucleotides are TGTGCCAGCAGTTTTGTAGGGACAGCTGGAAACACCATATATTTT. It encodes CASSFVGTAGNTIYF.

This clone was picked up a small number of times. This rearrangement joins TRBV7-9 to TRBJ1-1, with 9 bases aligning to TRBD1. This CDR3 contains 16 residues. The V gene end was trimmed by 4 bases and the J gene end by 3 bases; junction bases not matched to a gene: 9. The germline V gene has CDR1 SEHNR and CDR2 FQNEAQ (reference sequence). The CDR3 loop reads CASSSKTGGLDTEAFF. Here the CDR3 DNA reads TGTGCCAGCAGCTCAAAGACAGGGGGATTAGACACTGAAGCTTTCTTT. The full variable domain, with the rest looked up from reference TRBV7-9 and TRBJ1-1, is DTGVSQNPRHKITKRGQNVTFRCDPISEHNRLYWYRQTLGQGPEFLTYFQNEAQLEKSRLLSDRFSAERPKGSFSTLEIQRTEQGDSAMYLCASSSKTGGLDTEAFFGQGTRLTVV.

The gene calls are TRBV10-3 and TRBJ1-2; D gene ambiguous. Trimming took 10 bases from V and 1 from J, leaving 4 bases between them. Germline-derived CDR1 and CDR2 are ENHRY and SYGVKD. The CDR3 loop spans 10 amino acids. The CDR3 sequence: CATGNYGYTF. The CDR3 nucleotides read TGTGCCACAGGTAACTATGGCTACACCTTC.

The chain links TRBV2 to TRBJ1-2, with TRBD1 matching 7 bases. V lost 6 bases to trimming and J lost 8 bases; unmatched junction nucleotides: 6. The CDR3 extends over 12 amino acids. Germline V gene data show CDR1 as SNHLY and CDR2 as FYNNEI. DNA of the CDR3: TGTGCCAGCAGATACGGACAGGAGGGCTACACCTTC. Residues: CASRYGQEGYTF.

This chain uses TRBV6-6 with TRBJ2-7, with D unclear. V shed 5 bases and J shed 0 bases, with 11 bases lying between them. Per the germline V gene, CDR1 is MNHNY and CDR2 is SVGAGI (reference sequence). The CDR3 is 14 residues long. The CDR3 here is CASSRQTLSYEQYF. CDR3 nucleotides: TGTGCCAGCAGTCGACAAACCCTCTCCTACGAGCAGTACTTC.

There are a few counts of this clone. The J gene is TRBJ1-1, the V gene TRBV14; no reliable D call. The germline CDR1 and CDR2 sequences are SGHDN and FVKESK. V dropped 4 bases and J dropped 4 bases, with 13 bases sitting between them. The CDR3 is 14 amino acids. The CDR3 protein is CASSPGRVVTEAFF. The DNA for the CDR3 is TGTGCCAGCAGCCCTGGGAGGGTTGTCACTGAAGCTTTCTTT.

The rearrangement uses TRBV10-3 and TRBJ2-7, with 8 bases lining up with TRBD2. The germline V gene has CDR1 ENHRY and CDR2 SYGVKD. Trimming removed 2 bases from V and 5 bases from J; junction bases left unmatched: 8. The CDR3 is 15 amino acids. CDR3: CAISEVREASNEQYF. The CDR3 DNA reads TGTGCCATCAGTGAGGTGCGGGAGGCATCTAACGAGCAGTACTTC.

The chain carries TRBV7-8 and TRBJ2-5; D gene unclear. The assigned J gene may be wrong: the sequence end matches TRBJ2-7 better. The CDR3 totals 13 residues. Per germline, CDR1 SGHVS and CDR2 FQNEAQ. The CDR3 spells CASSFGARNEQYF. CDR3 in DNA: TGTGCCAGCAGCTTTGGTGCTAGAAACGAGCAGTACTTC.

The chain employs TRBV15 and TRBJ1-2; the D is unclear. V was cut by 1 base and J by 5 bases, with 14 bases left in between. The CDR3 covers 15 residues. Germline loops: CDR1 LNHNV, CDR2 YYDKDF (reference sequence). The CDR3 nucleotides are TGTGCCACCAGCAGAGGTACCGCGGTGGGTTATGGCTACACCTTC. Protein sequence: CATSRGTAVGYGYTF.

This sequence joins TRBV30 and TRBJ1-3; D is unclear. CDR3 length equals 16 residues. V dropped 0 bases and J dropped 0 bases, with 12 bases sitting between them. Germline V CDR1 and CDR2: GTSNPN, SVGIG (reference sequence). The CDR3 here is CAWSVTLKSSGNTIYF. Here the CDR3 DNA reads TGTGCCTGGAGTGTAACGTTAAAGAGCTCTGGAAACACCATATATTTT. The full variable domain, with the rest looked up from reference TRBV30 and TRBJ1-3, is SQTIHQWPATLVQPVGSPLSLECTVEGTSNPNLYWYRQAAGRGLQLLFYSVGIGQISSEVPQNLSASRPQDRQFILSSKKLLLSDSGFYLCAWSVTLKSSGNTIYFGEGSWLTVV.

This chain's CDR3 is CASSLWRDYEQYF. For the CDR3, the DNA is TGTGCCAGCAGTTTGTGGCGGGACTACGAGCAGTACTTC. The chain links TRBV27 to TRBJ2-7; possible D gene TRBD2, 6 bases. The CDR3 is made up of 13 amino acids. Germline V lookup: CDR1 MNHEY, CDR2 SMNVEV (reference sequence). Trimming left V 3 bases short and J 3 bases short, with 9 bases between.

This clone appeared a single time. V gene TRBV27 combines with J gene TRBJ2-5; D might be TRBD2 (8 bases). TRBJ2-7 explains the end of the DNA better; the J call may be wrong. There are 14 residues in the CDR3. Germline CDR1 and CDR2: MNHEY and SMNVEV (reference sequence). DNA for the CDR3: TGTGCCAGCACCCCCGGGAGGGGGCCCTACGAGCAGTACTTC. Translated: CASTPGRGPYEQYF.

A single count supports this clone. V gene TRBV7-2 combines with J gene TRBJ2-6, with D unclear. This CDR3 contains 14 residues. The V and J ends lost 9 bases and 0 bases respectively, with 9 bases between them. The germline CDR1 and CDR2 sequences are SGHTA and FQGNSA. CDR3 DNA sequence: TGTGCCAGTAGCCCCGGCTCTGGGGCCAACGTCCTGACTTTC. Translating gives CASSPGSGANVLTF.

The chain employs TRBV7-2 and TRBJ2-3, with D uncertain. V dropped 2 bases and J dropped 2 bases, with 5 bases sitting between them. CDR3 length equals 13 residues. CDR1 is SGHTA, CDR2 FQGNSA, per germline. CDR3 sequence (DNA): TGTGCCAGCAGCTTACTGTCCACAGATACGCAGTATTTT. It codes for CASSLLSTDTQYF.